This T cell receptor (beta chain) originates from a study of T-cell memory formation after mild COVID-19 listed by TCRdb under 2021. For the study in its entirety: TCR sequence clusters from the two donors were found to be largely donor specific. T-cell clones expanding and contracting after mild COVID-19 in two donors were tracked by longitudinal TCRalpha and TCRbeta repertoire sequencing. Two young, previously healthy adult volunteers, one female and one male, were included in the cohort.

Ficoll-Paque density gradient centrifugation was the method used to isolate PBMCs. General study outcomes and caveats: Contracting CD4+ clones appeared mostly in the CM and EM memory subsets, whereas CD8+ clones were enriched in EMRA. SARS-CoV-2 specificity was not confirmed for the second-wave clones peaking on day 37. From day 15 to 85, contracting clones showed balanced CD4/CD8 phenotypes, whereas a second wave of clones that expanded from day 15 to 37 leaned towards CD4+. Some responding clones were found in pre-infection memory, which suggests that pre-existing cross-reactive memory T cells took part in the SARS-CoV-2 response. Only a couple of mild cases were covered in the study, and larger cohorts including severe cases with pre-infection samples were considered necessary.

The instrument was an Illumina NovaSeq 6000. cDNA libraries for TCRalpha and TCRbeta were prepared by 5'RACE using constant-segment primers, with sample barcodes and unique molecular identifiers added. Trizol reagent was used to extract RNA from every sample. Libraries were amplified in two PCR steps, with a second sample barcode and Illumina TruSeq adapters added in the second step. The libraries were sequenced on an Illumina NovaSeq using 2 x 150 bp paired-end reads. From the authors' description of their analysis: With migec v1.2.7, reads were demultiplexed and then collapsed into UMI-guided consensus sequences. With mixcr v2.1.11, UMI consensuses were aligned to TRA and TRB V and J templates and assembled into clonotypes. Expanded or contracted clonotypes were those called significant by both edgeR and NoisET, with noise models trained on biological replicates. For edgeR calls, the cutoffs were a false discovery rate-adjusted p below 0.01 and a log2 fold-change threshold of 1. As an exploratory analysis of dynamics, PCA with hierarchical clustering was applied to max-normalized trajectories of the 1000 most abundant clonotypes. The CD4 or CD8 phenotype of responding clones was assigned using the separately sequenced CD4+ and CD8+ repertoires. TCRdb trimmed public reads at Q25 via fastp, called clones via MiXCR and kept in-frame beta chains. Each entry merges the rows of one CDR3 protein and shows their most common DNA and genes. These V and J calls are TCRdb output, not the study's own analysis. In all, the sample holds around 210,000 distinct CDR3 sequences, and around 8.8% of those were seen once. The ten biggest clones cover 3.5% to 4% of the sample.

The CDR3 runs 17 amino acids, cysteine and phenylalanine included. This entry keeps only the CDR3 DNA: 51 bases, framed from base 1. Trimming accounts for 0 bases at V and 9 bases at J, while the number of junction bases matched to no gene is 15. CDR1 and CDR2, looked up from the germline V gene, are LGHNA and YSLEER. In its sample, this clonotype was seen many times. This receptor's antigen is unknown. No clone much larger than this one lies a single base away; base qualities are absent. The chain is encoded by TRBV4-3 joined to TRBJ1-1, and TRBD1 aligns with 8 junction nucleotides. This receptor was obtained from a man aged 18 to 35 who had mild COVID-19 (a few samples of this study predate the infection). The sample titles of this study are shuffled in the database, so cell type and time point are left out; the donor was told from shared clones. Material: PBMCs or a T cell subset sorted from them (not recorded which). For the CDR3, the sequence is CASSQEGPGTGFSQAFF. Read as DNA, the sequence is TGCGCCAGCAGCCAAGAAGGCCCGGGGACAGGATTCTCTCAAGCTTTCTTT.